Listed below are T cell receptor beta chains from one sample, sequenced in a study of T cell responses to AZD1222 COVID-19 vaccine. TCRdb keeps only in-frame clones here, not all; method: immunoSEQ multiplex PCR. The sample lists about 150,000 clones, 70% to 90% occurring once. The sample here was peripheral blood, taken on day 0 of AZD1222 vaccination. The receptors come from an adult in good health. The CDR3 runs from the conserved cysteine through the conserved F or W. D genes are given only for firm matches. Only some rows state a clone size, as once, few, many or a class for expanded clones.

len: 13
j_gene: TRBJ1-4
abundance: .
v_gene: TRBV29-1
d_gene: TRBD1
CDR3aa: CSVLTGGNEKLFF
CDR3nt: TGCAGCGTTCTTACAGGGGGCAATGAAAAACTGTTTTTT

len: 16
j_gene: TRBJ2-6
abundance: .
v_gene: TRBV10-3
d_gene: TRBD1
CDR3aa: CAISGQGASGANVLTF
CDR3nt: TGTGCCATCAGCGGACAGGGGGCGAGTGGGGCCAACGTCCTGACTTTC

len: 13
j_gene: TRBJ1-2
abundance: .
v_gene: TRBV29-1
d_gene: .
CDR3aa: CSAQVAGHYGYTF
CDR3nt: TGCAGCGCGCAGGTGGCAGGGCACTATGGCTACACCTTC

len: 14
j_gene: TRBJ2-7
abundance: .
v_gene: TRBV3-1/TRBV3-2
d_gene: TRBD2
CDR3aa: CASSLGTSVNEQYF
CDR3nt: TGTGCCAGCAGCCTCGGGACTAGCGTCAACGAGCAGTACTTC

len: 14
j_gene: TRBJ2-7
abundance: once
v_gene: TRBV20-1
d_gene: .
CDR3aa: CSASSRVRSYEQYF
CDR3nt: TGCAGTGCCAGTTCACGGGTTAGATCCTACGAGCAGTACTTC

len: 13
j_gene: TRBJ2-7
abundance: .
v_gene: TRBV23-1
d_gene: .
CDR3aa: CASSQRPSREQYF
CDR3nt: TGCGCCAGCAGTCAGAGACCCTCCAGGGAGCAGTACTTC

len: 16
j_gene: TRBJ2-7
abundance: .
v_gene: TRBV27
d_gene: .
CDR3aa: CASSLSRGRRTYEQYF
CDR3nt: TGTGCCAGCAGTTTATCTCGGGGTCGGAGAACCTACGAGCAGTACTTC

len: 16
j_gene: TRBJ2-5
abundance: .
v_gene: TRBV7-8
d_gene: TRBD2
CDR3aa: CASSLALGEGRETQYF
CDR3nt: TGTGCCAGCAGCTTAGCGCTAGGGGAGGGACGAGAGACCCAGTACTTC

len: 14
j_gene: TRBJ1-5
abundance: .
v_gene: TRBV19
d_gene: .
CDR3aa: CASTEQNSNQPQHF
CDR3nt: TGTGCCAGTACCGAGCAGAATAGCAATCAGCCCCAGCATTTT

len: 13
j_gene: TRBJ1-2
abundance: .
v_gene: TRBV29-1
d_gene: .
CDR3aa: CSAGRQGSSGYTF
CDR3nt: TGCAGCGCCGGGCGGCAGGGGTCGAGTGGCTACACCTTC

len: 15
j_gene: TRBJ2-6
abundance: .
v_gene: TRBV14
d_gene: .
CDR3aa: CASRLTGSGANVLTF
CDR3nt: TGTGCCAGCAGATTGACAGGCTCTGGGGCCAACGTCCTGACTTTC

len: 14
j_gene: TRBJ2-3
abundance: .
v_gene: TRBV11-3
d_gene: .
CDR3aa: CASSLSGSTDTQYF
CDR3nt: TGTGCCAGCAGCTTATCAGGTAGCACAGATACGCAGTATTTT

len: 15
j_gene: TRBJ1-5
abundance: .
v_gene: TRBV5-5
d_gene: .
CDR3aa: CASSWSGVLNQPQHF
CDR3nt: TGTGCCAGCAGCTGGTCCGGGGTCCTCAATCAGCCCCAGCATTTT